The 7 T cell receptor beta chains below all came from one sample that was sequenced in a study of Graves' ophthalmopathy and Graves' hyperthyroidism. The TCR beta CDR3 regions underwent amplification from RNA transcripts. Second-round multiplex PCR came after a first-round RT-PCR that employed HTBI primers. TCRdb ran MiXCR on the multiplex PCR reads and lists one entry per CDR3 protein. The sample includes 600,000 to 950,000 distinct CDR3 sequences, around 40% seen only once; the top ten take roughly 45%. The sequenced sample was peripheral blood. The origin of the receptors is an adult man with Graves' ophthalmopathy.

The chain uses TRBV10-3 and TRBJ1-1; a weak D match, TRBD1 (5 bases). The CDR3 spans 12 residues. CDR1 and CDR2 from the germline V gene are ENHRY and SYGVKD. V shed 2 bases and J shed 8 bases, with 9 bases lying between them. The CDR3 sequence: CAISEMNREAFF. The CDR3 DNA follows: TGTGCCATCAGTGAGATGAACAGGGAAGCTTTCTTT.

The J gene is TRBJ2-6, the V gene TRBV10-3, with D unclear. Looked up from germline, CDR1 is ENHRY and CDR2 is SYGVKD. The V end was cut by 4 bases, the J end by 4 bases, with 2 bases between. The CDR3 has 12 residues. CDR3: CAISGGANVLTF. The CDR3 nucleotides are TGTGCCATCAGTGGGGGGGCCAACGTCCTGACTTTC.

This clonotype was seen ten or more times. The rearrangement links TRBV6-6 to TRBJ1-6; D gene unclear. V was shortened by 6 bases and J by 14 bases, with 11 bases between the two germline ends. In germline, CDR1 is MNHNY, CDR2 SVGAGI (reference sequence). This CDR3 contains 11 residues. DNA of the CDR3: TGTGCCAGCAGCCACACACGGTCCCTCCACTTT. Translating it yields CASSHTRSLHF.

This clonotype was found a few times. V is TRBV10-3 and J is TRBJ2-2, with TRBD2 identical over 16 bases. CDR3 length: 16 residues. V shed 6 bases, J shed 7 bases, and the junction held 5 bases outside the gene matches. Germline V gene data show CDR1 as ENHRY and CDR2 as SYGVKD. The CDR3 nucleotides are TGTGCCATCAGAGGGACTAGCGGGAGGGACAACGGGGAGCTGTTTTTT. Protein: CAIRGTSGRDNGELFF.

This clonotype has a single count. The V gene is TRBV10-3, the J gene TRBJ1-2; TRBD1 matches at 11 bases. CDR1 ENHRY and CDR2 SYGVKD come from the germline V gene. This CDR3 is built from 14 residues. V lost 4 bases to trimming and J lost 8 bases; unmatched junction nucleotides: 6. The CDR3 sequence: CAISGGQGAFGYTF. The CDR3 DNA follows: TGTGCCATCAGTGGTGGACAGGGGGCATTCGGCTACACCTTC.

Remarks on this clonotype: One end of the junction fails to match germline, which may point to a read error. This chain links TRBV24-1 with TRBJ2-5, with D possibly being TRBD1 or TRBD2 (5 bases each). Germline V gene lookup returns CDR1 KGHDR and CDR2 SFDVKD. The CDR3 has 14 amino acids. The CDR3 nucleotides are TGTGCCAGCAGTTACCCGGGGCTCCAAGAGACCCAGTACTTC. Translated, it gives CASSYPGLQETQYF.

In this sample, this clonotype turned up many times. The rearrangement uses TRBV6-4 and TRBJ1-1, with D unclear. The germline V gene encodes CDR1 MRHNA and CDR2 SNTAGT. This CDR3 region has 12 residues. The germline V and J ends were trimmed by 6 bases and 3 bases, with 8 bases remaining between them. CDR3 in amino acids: CASRRQYTEAFF. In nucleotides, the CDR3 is TGTGCCAGCAGACGACAATACACTGAAGCTTTCTTT.